A selection of T cell receptor beta chains follows, all from one sample in a study of T-cell reconstitution after alpha-beta-depleted transplantation in children. TCRdb analysed the PCR reads with MiXCR anew, one entry per CDR3 protein. The sample contains approximately 500,000 distinct CDR3 sequences, roughly a tenth of which appear only once. Specimen: PBMCs, collected before TCRalphabeta/CD19-depleted stem cell transplant. The receptors were gathered from a child aged 2-15 years with inherited bone marrow failure, due to receive a stem cell transplant. The CDR3 runs from the conserved cysteine through the conserved F or W. A D gene is named only where the DNA matches it firmly. Expanded clones are given a class, and other clones once, few, many or no size at all.

d_call j_call clone_size v_call cdr3_aa cdr3_nt
NA TRBJ2-1 many TRBV7-9 CASSLRSRGGPVLRIF TGTGCCAGCAGCTTACGGTCCCGGGGTGGGCCAGTTCTTCGTATCTTC
NA TRBJ2-2 many TRBV4-3 CASSLLIGPRNTGELFF TGCGCCAGCAGCCTCCTGATAGGGCCGCGGAACACCGGGGAGCTGTTTTTT
NA TRBJ2-1 NA TRBV4-3 CASSPLGSSGQFF TGCGCCAGCAGCCCCCTCGGGAGCTCCGGGCAGTTCTTC
NA TRBJ2-3 many TRBV19 CASSGAALRDTQYF TGTGCCAGTAGTGGAGCTGCCCTACGGGATACGCAGTATTTT
NA TRBJ1-5 few TRBV19 CASSRSPDGNQPQHF TGTGCCAGTAGTCGCTCCCCGGACGGAAATCAGCCCCAGCATTTT
NA TRBJ2-7 NA TRBV29-1 CSVEEMGDYEQYF TGCAGCGTTGAAGAGATGGGGGACTACGAGCAGTACTTC
NA TRBJ2-3 many TRBV6-1 CAIRQGTDTQYF TGTGCCATCCGACAGGGCACAGATACGCAGTATTTT
NA TRBJ1-2 many TRBV12-3/TRBV12-4 CASSFSVGLYGYTF TGTGCCAGCAGTTTCTCGGTAGGCCTTTATGGCTACACCTTC
TRBD1 TRBJ1-2 many TRBV28 CASRPTGLGDGYTF TGTGCCAGCAGACCGACAGGGCTCGGTGACGGCTACACCTTC
NA TRBJ1-2 many TRBV4-3 CASSQRPYGYTF TGCGCCAGCAGCCAGCGCCCGTATGGCTACACCTTC
NA TRBJ2-3 NA TRBV5-1 CASSFPQNTDTRYF TGCGCCAGCAGCTTCCCGCAGAACACAGATACGCGGTATTTT
TRBD2 TRBJ2-1 many TRBV4-3 CASSQDLRANRGDEQFF TGCGCCAGCAGCCAAGATTTACGGGCCAATCGGGGGGATGAGCAGTTCTTC
TRBD1 TRBJ1-5 many TRBV29-1 CSVEGGLRQGAIQPQHF TGCAGCGTTGAAGGCGGGTTGAGACAGGGGGCTATTCAGCCCCAGCATTTT
NA TRBJ2-7 many TRBV28 CASRLKPGGLYEQYF TGTGCCAGCAGATTGAAACCCGGAGGACTCTACGAGCAGTACTTC
TRBD1 TRBJ1-1 many TRBV29-1 CSVPLLTGLNTEAFF TGCAGCGTCCCCCTTCTGACAGGGCTGAACACTGAAGCTTTCTTT
NA TRBJ1-5 many TRBV21-1 CASSKGWAVSNQPQHF TGTGCCAGCAGCAAAGGGTGGGCGGTTAGCAATCAGCCCCAGCATTTT
NA TRBJ2-3 many TRBV24-1 CATSVALGTDTQYF TGTGCCACCAGTGTCGCCCTCGGCACAGATACGCAGTATTTT
NA TRBJ2-2 many TRBV4-3 CASSQDSAANTGELFF TGCGCCAGCAGCCAAGACTCGGCCGCGAACACCGGGGAGCTGTTTTTT
NA TRBJ2-7 many TRBV5-1 CASIGGSGEQYF TGCGCCAGCATCGGAGGGTCGGGAGAGCAGTACTTC
NA TRBJ2-7 many TRBV6-2/TRBV6-3 CASSYPQHRPSSSYEQYF TGTGCCAGCAGTTACCCCCAACACCGACCGTCGAGCTCCTACGAGCAGTACTTC